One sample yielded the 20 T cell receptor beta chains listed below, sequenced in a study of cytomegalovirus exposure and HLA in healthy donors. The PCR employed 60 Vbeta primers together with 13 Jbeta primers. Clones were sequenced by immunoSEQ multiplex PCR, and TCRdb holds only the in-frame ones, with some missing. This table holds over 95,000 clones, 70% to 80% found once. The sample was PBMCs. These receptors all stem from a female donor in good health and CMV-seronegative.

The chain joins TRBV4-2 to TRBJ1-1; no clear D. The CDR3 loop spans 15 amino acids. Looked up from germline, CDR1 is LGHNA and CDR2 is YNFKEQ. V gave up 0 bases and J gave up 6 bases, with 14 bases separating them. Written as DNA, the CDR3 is TGTGCCAGCAGCCAAGATTTGTTGAGAGGAGCTGAAGCTTTCTTT. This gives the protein CASSQDLLRGAEAFF.

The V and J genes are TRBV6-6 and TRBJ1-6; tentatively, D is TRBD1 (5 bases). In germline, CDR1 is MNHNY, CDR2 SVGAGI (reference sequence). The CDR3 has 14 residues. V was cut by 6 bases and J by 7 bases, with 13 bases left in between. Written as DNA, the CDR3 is TGTGCCAGCAGAGATACCCCAGGGAATTCACCCCTCCACTTT. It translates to CASRDTPGNSPLHF.

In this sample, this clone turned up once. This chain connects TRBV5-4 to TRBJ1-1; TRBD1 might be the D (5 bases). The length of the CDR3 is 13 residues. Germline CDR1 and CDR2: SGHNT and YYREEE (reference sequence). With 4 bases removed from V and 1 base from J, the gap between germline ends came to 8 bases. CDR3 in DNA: TGTGCCAGCAGCCAGACAGCGAACACTGAAGCTTTCTTT. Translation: CASSQTANTEAFF.

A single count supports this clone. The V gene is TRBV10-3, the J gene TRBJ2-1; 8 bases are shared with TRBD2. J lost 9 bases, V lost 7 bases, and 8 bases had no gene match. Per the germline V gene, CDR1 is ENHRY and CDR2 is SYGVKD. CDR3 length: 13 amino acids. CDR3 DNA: TGTGCCATCACGGCGGGGGGAAAGGGTGAGCAGTTCTTC. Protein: CAITAGGKGEQFF.

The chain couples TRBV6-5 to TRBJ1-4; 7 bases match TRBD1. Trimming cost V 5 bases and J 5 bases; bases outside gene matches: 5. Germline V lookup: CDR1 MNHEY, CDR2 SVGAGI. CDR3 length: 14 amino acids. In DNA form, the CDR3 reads TGTGCCAGCAGTGGGCAGGGGGTCAATGAAAAACTGTTTTTT. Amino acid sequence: CASSGQGVNEKLFF.

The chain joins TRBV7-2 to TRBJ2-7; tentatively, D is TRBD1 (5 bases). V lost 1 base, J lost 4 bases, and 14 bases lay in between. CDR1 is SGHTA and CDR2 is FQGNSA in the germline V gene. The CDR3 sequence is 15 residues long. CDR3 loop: CASSLDPGPRYEQYF. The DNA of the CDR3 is TGTGCCAGCAGCTTAGATCCAGGGCCAAGATACGAGCAGTACTTC.

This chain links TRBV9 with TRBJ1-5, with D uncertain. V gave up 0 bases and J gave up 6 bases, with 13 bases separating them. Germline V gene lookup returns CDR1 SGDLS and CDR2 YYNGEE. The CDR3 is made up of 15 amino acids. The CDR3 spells CASSVGPGVGQPQHF. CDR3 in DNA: TGTGCCAGCAGCGTAGGCCCCGGGGTGGGTCAGCCCCAGCATTTT.

This chain's CDR3 is CASSYLTGEDYEQYF. The DNA for the CDR3 is TGTGCCAGCAGTTACCTGACAGGGGAAGATTACGAGCAGTACTTC. The chain employs TRBV6-6 and TRBJ2-7; 8 bases match TRBD1. CDR1 MNHNY and CDR2 SVGAGI come from the germline V gene (reference sequence). This CDR3 region has 15 residues. Trimming took 2 bases from V and 4 from J; bases not matched to a gene: 7.

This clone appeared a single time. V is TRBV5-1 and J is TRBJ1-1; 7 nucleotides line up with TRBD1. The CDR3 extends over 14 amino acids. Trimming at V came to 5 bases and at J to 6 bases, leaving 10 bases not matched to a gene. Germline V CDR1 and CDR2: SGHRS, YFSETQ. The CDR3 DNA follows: TGCGCCAGCAGGGAGGGGTCAGGGGGGTCTGAAGCTTTCTTT. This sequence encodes CASREGSGGSEAFF.

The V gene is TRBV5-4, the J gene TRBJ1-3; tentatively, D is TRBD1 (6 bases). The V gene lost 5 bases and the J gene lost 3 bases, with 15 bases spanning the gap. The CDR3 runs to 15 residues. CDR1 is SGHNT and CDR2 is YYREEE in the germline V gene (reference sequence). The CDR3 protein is CASRIQGEGGNTIYF. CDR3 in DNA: TGTGCCAGCAGGATACAGGGAGAGGGTGGAAACACCATATATTTT.

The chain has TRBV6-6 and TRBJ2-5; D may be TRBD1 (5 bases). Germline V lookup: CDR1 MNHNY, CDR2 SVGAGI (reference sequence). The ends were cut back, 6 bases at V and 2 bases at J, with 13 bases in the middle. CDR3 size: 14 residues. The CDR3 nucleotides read TGTGCCAGCAGCCGCCGACAGCTTCAAGAGACCCAGTACTTC. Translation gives CASSRRQLQETQYF.

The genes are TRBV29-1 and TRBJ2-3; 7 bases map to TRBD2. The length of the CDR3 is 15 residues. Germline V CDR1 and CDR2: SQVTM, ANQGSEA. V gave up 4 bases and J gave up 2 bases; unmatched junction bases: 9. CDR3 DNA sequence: TGCAGCGTTGGGGCCGGACTAGGTCACACAGATACGCAGTATTTT. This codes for CSVGAGLGHTDTQYF.

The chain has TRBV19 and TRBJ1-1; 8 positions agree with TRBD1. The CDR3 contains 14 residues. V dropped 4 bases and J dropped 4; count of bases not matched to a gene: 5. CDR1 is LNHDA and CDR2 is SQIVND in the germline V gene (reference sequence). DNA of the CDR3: TGTGCCAGTAGTAAGCAGGGGGCCGCCACTGAAGCTTTCTTT. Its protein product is CASSKQGAATEAFF. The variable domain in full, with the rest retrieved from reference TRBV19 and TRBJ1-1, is DGGITQSPKYLFRKEGQNVTLSCEQNLNHDAMYWYRQDPGQGLRLIYYSQIVNDFQKGDIAEGYSVSREKKESFPLTVTSAQKNPTAFYLCASSKQGAATEAFFGQGTRLTVV.

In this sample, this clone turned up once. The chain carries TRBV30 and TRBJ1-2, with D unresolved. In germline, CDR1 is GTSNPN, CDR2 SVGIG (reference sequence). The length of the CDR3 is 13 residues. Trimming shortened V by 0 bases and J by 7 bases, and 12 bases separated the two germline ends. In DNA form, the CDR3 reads TGTGCCTGGAGTGTAGGTCTAGGCGGTGGCTACACCTTC. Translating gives CAWSVGLGGGYTF.

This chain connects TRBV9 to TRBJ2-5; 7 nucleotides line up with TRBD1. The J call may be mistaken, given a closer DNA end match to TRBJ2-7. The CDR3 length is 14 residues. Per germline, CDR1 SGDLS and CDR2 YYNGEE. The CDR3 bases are TGTGCCAGCAGCGTAGAGGGGGCTTCCTACGAGCAGTACTTC. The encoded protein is CASSVEGASYEQYF.

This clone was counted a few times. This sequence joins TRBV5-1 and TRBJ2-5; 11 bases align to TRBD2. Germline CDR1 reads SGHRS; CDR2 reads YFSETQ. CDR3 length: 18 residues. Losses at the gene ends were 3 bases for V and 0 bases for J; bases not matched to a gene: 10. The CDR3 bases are TGCGCCAGCAGCTCCGGTACTAGCGGGGGCCCGTACCAAGAGACCCAGTACTTC. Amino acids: CASSSGTSGGPYQETQYF.

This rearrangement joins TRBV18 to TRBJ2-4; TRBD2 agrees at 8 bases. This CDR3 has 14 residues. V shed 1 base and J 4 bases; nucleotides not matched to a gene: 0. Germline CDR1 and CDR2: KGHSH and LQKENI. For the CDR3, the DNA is TGTGCCAGCTCACCACTAGCGGGAAAAAACATTCAGTACTTC. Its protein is CASSPLAGKNIQYF.

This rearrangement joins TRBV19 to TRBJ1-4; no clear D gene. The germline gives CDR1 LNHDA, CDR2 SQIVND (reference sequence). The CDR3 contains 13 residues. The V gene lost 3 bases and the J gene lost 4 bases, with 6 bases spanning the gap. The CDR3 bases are TGTGCCAGTAGTATGGCGGTTAATGAAAAACTGTTTTTT. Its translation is CASSMAVNEKLFF.

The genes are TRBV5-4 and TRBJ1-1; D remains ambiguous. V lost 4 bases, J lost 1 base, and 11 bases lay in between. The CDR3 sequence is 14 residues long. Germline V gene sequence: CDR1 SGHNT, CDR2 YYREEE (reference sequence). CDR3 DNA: TGTGCCAGCAGCCCCCCCCTCGGGAACACTGAAGCTTTCTTT. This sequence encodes CASSPPLGNTEAFF.

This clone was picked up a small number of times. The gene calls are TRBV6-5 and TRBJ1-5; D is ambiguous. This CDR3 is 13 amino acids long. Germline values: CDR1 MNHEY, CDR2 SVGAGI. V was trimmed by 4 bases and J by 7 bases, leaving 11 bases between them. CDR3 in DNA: TGTGCCAGCAGTTTGGAGGCTGGGCAGCCCCAGCATTTT. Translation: CASSLEAGQPQHF.